This TCR beta chain was sequenced during a study of blood T cell repertoires in COVID-19. The overall study: Samples representing acute and convalescent COVID-19 were sourced from the United States, Italy and Spain. From T cells, B-cell-depleted T cells, or PBMCs came the material, which was cDNA or gDNA.

CDR1 and CDR2 (germline): SGHNT, YYREEE (reference sequence). The length of the CDR3 is 15 residues. The V and J ends lost 1 base and 2 bases, in that order; junction bases with no gene match: 6. Original analysis: Nucleated cell counts were estimated from reference gene primer amplification. Some clones are missing from TCRdb's copy, which holds only in-frame ones; the method was immunoSEQ multiplex PCR. The V and J calls and clone size are taken from that table; D and trimming were inferred from the DNA. The table has 61,000 or so clones, almost 90% seen once. The sequencing input was peripheral blood. The sequence was obtained from a woman aged 50 to 60 with active or convalescent COVID-19. The chain uses TRBV5-4 and TRBJ2-7, with 7 bases that match TRBD2. The CDR3 region has the DNA TGTGCCAGCAGCTTGCGGGGGGAGGGCACCTACGAGCAGTACTTC. As protein: CASSLRGEGTYEQYF. Filled out from reference TRBV5-4 and TRBJ2-7, the complete variable domain reads ETGVTQSPTHLIKTRGQQVTLRCSSQSGHNTVSWYQQALGQGPQFIFQYYREEENGRGNFPPRFSGLQFPNYSSELNVNALELDDSALYLCASSLRGEGTYEQYFGPGTRLTVT.